The sequence of this T cell receptor beta chain was determined in a study of T cell responses to AZD1222 COVID-19 vaccine. Study-level results: No repertoire was sampled before or during the peak T cell response, only after it.

Clones were sequenced by immunoSEQ multiplex PCR, and TCRdb holds only the in-frame ones, with some missing. The sample has 70,000 to 75,000 clones, 60% to 85% seen once; the top ten hold about 51%. Concerning this clone: The antigen is unknown.

This CDR3 has 14 amino acids. Per the germline V gene, CDR1 is SGHTA and CDR2 is FQGTGA. V was trimmed by 2 bases and J by 4 bases, leaving 9 bases between them. The TCR originated in an adult who received the AZD1222 COVID-19 vaccine. J is TRBJ2-1 and V is TRBV7-3; D may be TRBD2 (5 bases). This specimen was peripheral blood, taken 28 days after the second AZD1222 dose. The CDR3 DNA sequence: TGTGCCAGCAGCTTAGTACTAGATTACAATGAGCAGTTCTTC. It translates to CASSLVLDYNEQFF.